The clone carrying this TCR beta chain appeared once. Primers for the PCR totalled 60 Vbeta and 13 Jbeta. Profiled with immunoSEQ multiplex PCR; TCRdb holds only in-frame clones, not every one. This sample has around 120,000 clones, with 65% to 90% found just once. The data were obtained in a study of cytomegalovirus exposure and HLA in healthy donors. Study background: Approximately 81% of a few hundred genotyped donors fell in the Caucasian-associated ancestry cluster.

The length of the CDR3 is 18 residues. The J segment lost 3 bases and the V segment lost 1 base, leaving 11 bases of the junction unmatched. CDR1 and CDR2 (germline): MDHEN, SYDVKM. Input material: PBMCs. This sequence originates from a woman in her twenties or thirties in good health and CMV-seronegative. V and J are TRBV28 and TRBJ2-3; 9 bases fit TRBD1. CDR3 in DNA: TGTGCCAGCAGTTTATTAGTACAGGGGGCGACAGAAACAGATACGCAGTATTTT. Its translation is CASSLLVQGATETDTQYF. Variable domain in full (rest from reference TRBV28 and TRBJ2-3): DVKVTQSSRYLVKRTGEKVFLECVQDMDHENMFWYRQDPGLGLRLIYFSYDVKMKEKGDIPEGYSVSREKKERFSLILESASTNQTSMYLCASSLLVQGATETDTQYFGPGTRLTVL.